The T cell receptor (beta chain) under discussion was sequenced for a study of T cell responses to AZD1222 COVID-19 vaccine. Concerning this clone itself: Its antigen is unknown.

Repertoires were generated with immunoSEQ multiplex PCR, while TCRdb's copy carries only in-frame clones and drops some. The sample holds about 90,000 clones, approximately 87% seen once. Combined were second doses at about 4 or about 12 weeks. Trimming took 0 bases from V and 12 from J, leaving 15 bases between them. This CDR3 has 13 amino acids. CDR1 is GTSNPN and CDR2 is SVGIG in the germline V gene (reference sequence). General study findings and limits: Repertoire sampling happened only post peak T cell response.

This specimen was peripheral blood, taken 28 days after the second AZD1222 dose. The sequence was obtained from an adult who received the AZD1222 COVID-19 vaccine. The chain employs TRBV30 and TRBJ1-5, with D possibly being TRBD1 (5 bases). The CDR3 loop is CAWSVDTAGIQHF. DNA of the CDR3: TGTGCCTGGAGTGTAGACACCGCAGGGATCCAGCATTTT.